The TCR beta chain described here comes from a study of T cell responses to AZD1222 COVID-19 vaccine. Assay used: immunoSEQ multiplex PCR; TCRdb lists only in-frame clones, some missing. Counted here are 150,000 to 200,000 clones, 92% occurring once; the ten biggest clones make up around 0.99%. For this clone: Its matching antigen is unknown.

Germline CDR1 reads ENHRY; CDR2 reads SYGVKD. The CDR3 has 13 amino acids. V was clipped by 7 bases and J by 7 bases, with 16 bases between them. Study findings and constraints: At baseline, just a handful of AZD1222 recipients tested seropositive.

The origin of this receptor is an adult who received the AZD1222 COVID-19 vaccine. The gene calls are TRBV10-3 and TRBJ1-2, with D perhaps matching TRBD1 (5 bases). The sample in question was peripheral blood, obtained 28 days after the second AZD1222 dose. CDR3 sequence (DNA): TGTGCCATCATGGGGGGTGCGGGTGCTGGCTACACCTTC. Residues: CAIMGGAGAGYTF.